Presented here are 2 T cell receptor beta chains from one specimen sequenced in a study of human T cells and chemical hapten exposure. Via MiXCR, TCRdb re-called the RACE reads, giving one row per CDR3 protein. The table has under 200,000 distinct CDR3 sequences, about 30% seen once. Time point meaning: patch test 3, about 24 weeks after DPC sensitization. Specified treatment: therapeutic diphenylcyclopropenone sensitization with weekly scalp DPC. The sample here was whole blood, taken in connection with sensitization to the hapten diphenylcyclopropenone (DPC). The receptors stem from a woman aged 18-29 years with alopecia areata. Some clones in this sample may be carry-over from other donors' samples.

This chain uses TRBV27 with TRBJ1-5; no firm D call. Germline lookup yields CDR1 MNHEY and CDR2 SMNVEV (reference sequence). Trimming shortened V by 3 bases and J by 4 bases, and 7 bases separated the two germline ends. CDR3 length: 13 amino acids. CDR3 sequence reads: CASSFRQNQPQHF. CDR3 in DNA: TGTGCCAGCAGTTTTCGGCAGAATCAGCCCCAGCATTTT.

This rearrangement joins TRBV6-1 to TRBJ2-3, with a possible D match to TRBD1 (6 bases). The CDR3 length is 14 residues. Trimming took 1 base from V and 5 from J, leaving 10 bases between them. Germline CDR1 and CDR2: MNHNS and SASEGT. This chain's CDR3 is CASSEGTGLDTQYF. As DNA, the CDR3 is TGTGCCAGCAGTGAAGGTACAGGGTTAGATACGCAGTATTTT.